A selection of T cell receptor beta chains follows, all from one sample in a study of a mutant IDH1 vaccine in newly diagnosed glioma. The method was immunoSEQ multiplex PCR; TCRdb's version includes in-frame clones alone and lacks a portion of them. The sample has 60,000 to 75,000 clones; over 70% are singletons. The sequences come from peripheral blood mononuclear cells (PBMCs), collected from a glioma patient treated with radiotherapy, temozolomide or both. All receptors come from a woman younger than 35 with glioma. Some clones in this sample may be carry-over from other donors' samples. Both conserved end residues are part of each CDR3. A D gene is named only where the DNA matches it firmly. Not every row has a clone size; where given, it reads once, few, many or a size class.

j_call clone_size v_call d_call cdr3_nt cdr3_aa
TRBJ1-5 . TRBV21-1 . TGTGCCAGTACCGCAGGGGCCCATCAGCCCCAGCATTTT CASTAGAHQPQHF
TRBJ2-2 . TRBV6-1 . TGTGCCAGCAGGGCCTGGGGAGTTGGAACCGGGGAGCTGTTTTTT CASRAWGVGTGELFF
TRBJ2-3 . TRBV6-4 . TGTGCCAGCACTCCAGGAGGCGGTAGCACAGATACGCAGTATTTT CASTPGGGSTDTQYF
TRBJ1-1 . TRBV11-3 . TGTGCCAGCAGCTTAGCGGGGTTAGGGACTGAAGCTTTCTTT CASSLAGLGTEAFF
TRBJ2-2 once TRBV10-3 . TGTGCCATCAGTTTCTCCGGGACTCCCACCGGGGAGCTGTTTTTT CAISFSGTPTGELFF
TRBJ2-4 . TRBV5-4 . TGTGCCAGCAGCTCCGACAGTAAAAACATTCAGTACTTC CASSSDSKNIQYF
TRBJ2-7 . TRBV6-5 TRBD1 TGTGCCAGCAGTAGACAGGGGGCGCGCGACGAGCAGTACTTC CASSRQGARDEQYF
TRBJ2-7 . TRBV7-7 . TGTGCCAGCAGCTTAGCTGGCTCCTACGAGCAGTACTTC CASSLAGSYEQYF
TRBJ2-3 . TRBV2 . TGTGCCAGACAGGACCACCGGCGCACAGATACGCAGTATTTT CARQDHRRTDTQYF
TRBJ2-7 . TRBV6-5 . TGTGCCAGCAGACCGGACAGTCCCTCCTACGAGCAGTACTTC CASRPDSPSYEQYF
TRBJ1-1 . TRBV7-3 . TGTGCCAGCAGCTACAGGAGGAACACTGAAGCTTTCTTT CASSYRRNTEAFF
TRBJ1-1 . TRBV5-4 TRBD1 TGTGCCAGCAGCTCGACAGGGGGGATTAGGGACACTGAAGCTTTCTTT CASSSTGGIRDTEAFF
TRBJ1-2 . TRBV29-1 . TGCAGCTCTATAGGGGGCTACACCTTC CSSIGGYTF
TRBJ2-5 once TRBV6-6 . TGTGCCAGCAGTTACTCGGCCGGGCAGGGAAAGACCCAGTACTTC CASSYSAGQGKTQYF
TRBJ2-3 . TRBV5-6 . TGTGCCAGCAGCTTATTAAGAGGGGCAGATACGCAGTATTTT CASSLLRGADTQYF
TRBJ2-5 . TRBV6-5 TRBD1 TGTGCCAGCAGCTCACTCCGGGACAGGGGCGAGACCCAGTACTTC CASSSLRDRGETQYF
TRBJ2-5 . TRBV5-1 TRBD2 TGCGCCAGCAGCCCCCTAGCGGGAGGGTCCCAAGAGACCCAGTACTTC CASSPLAGGSQETQYF
TRBJ2-5 . TRBV5-6 . TGTGCCAGCAGCTGGGGTCAATCGCGCCCTCAAGAGACCCAGTACTTC CASSWGQSRPQETQYF
TRBJ1-3 . TRBV7-6 . TGTGCCAGCAGCTTACTCTGGTCTGGAAACACCATATATTTT CASSLLWSGNTIYF
TRBJ2-3 . TRBV5-4 . TGTGCCAGCAGGCCCCCCGGGACCTCGAGCACAGATACGCAGTATTTT CASRPPGTSSTDTQYF
TRBJ2-2 . TRBV5-3 . TGTGCCAGAAGGGGTCCTCGGGCAGGGGCACCCGGGGAGCTGTTTTTT CARRGPRAGAPGELFF
TRBJ2-5 once TRBV7-9 . TGTGCCAGCAGCCCTCCACAGGGCGGGCCAGAGACCCAGTACTTC CASSPPQGGPETQYF
TRBJ2-2 once TRBV30 TRBD2 TGTGCCTGGAGGGGAAGCGGGGCGAACACCGGGGAGCTGTTTTTT CAWRGSGANTGELFF
TRBJ2-3 . TRBV5-4 TRBD2 TGTGCCGGGTCCGGGACTAGCATCGGGGATACGCAGTATTTT CAGSGTSIGDTQYF
TRBJ1-5 few TRBV11-3 TRBD1 TGTGCCAGCAGTCAAGGACAGGGAAATCAGCCCCAGCATTTT CASSQGQGNQPQHF
TRBJ1-1 . TRBV5-7 . TGTGCCAGCAGGTCAATACGGGTTGGCACTGAAGCTTTCTTT CASRSIRVGTEAFF
TRBJ2-6 . TRBV4-2 TRBD1 TGTGCCAGCAGCCAAGAAGGACAGGGGGCGAAAGGGGCCAACGTCCTGACTTTC CASSQEGQGAKGANVLTF
TRBJ1-1 . TRBV5-4 . TGTGCCAGCAGCTTGTTCCTAGGGACTGAAGCTTTCTTT CASSLFLGTEAFF
TRBJ2-6 . TRBV9 . TGTGCCAGCAGCGTAGGTGGGGCCAACGTCCTGACTTTC CASSVGGANVLTF
TRBJ1-5 . TRBV10-3 TRBD1 TGTGCCATCAGTGAGGGGACAGGGAGCAATCAGCCCCAGCATTTT CAISEGTGSNQPQHF
TRBJ2-5 . TRBV6-1 TRBD1 TGTGGGCCCCGGACAGGTCAAGAGACCCAGTACTTC CGPRTGQETQYF
TRBJ2-2 . TRBV10-3 TRBD2 TGTGCCATCAGGCCGGGAGGCTCTACCGGGGAGCTGTTTTTT CAIRPGGSTGELFF
TRBJ1-3 once TRBV11-2 TRBD1 TGTGCCAGCAGCTTAGCGGGACAGCCTTTTAACACCATATATTTT CASSLAGQPFNTIYF
TRBJ1-1 few TRBV5-4 . TGTGCCAGCAGCGCACAGGGAGGTGGCACTGAAGCTTTCTTT CASSAQGGGTEAFF